The source of this T cell receptor (beta chain) is a study of OX40 agonist ivuxolimab in advanced cancers. The repertoire was sequenced with immunoSEQ multiplex PCR; TCRdb's copy has only in-frame clones and lacks some. This sample has some 70,000 clones, with around 90% found just once. There are 12 residues in the CDR3. The V gene's germline CDR1 is SQVTM and CDR2 ANQGSEA. Germline trimming cut 7 bases from V and 3 bases from J; bases unmatched to any gene: 2. The material sequenced was CD4+ or CD8+ T cells sorted from blood, taken in a trial of the OX40 agonist ivuxolimab. This clonotype was sampled from an adult with an advanced solid tumor such as melanoma, head and neck, liver or kidney cancer. The gene calls are TRBV29-1 and TRBJ2-7; TRBD1 matches at 11 bases. The CDR3 sequence is CSGGQGDYEQYF. The CDR3, as DNA: TGCAGCGGGGGACAGGGGGACTACGAGCAGTACTTC.